This TCR beta chain is drawn from a study of metastatic and nonmetastatic thyroid tumors. Study background: Samples came from malignant and benign thyroid patients, and repertoires were compared across blood and tumor or nodule tissue.

As for this clone: Antigen specificity is unknown. The junction differs from germline at one of its ends, possibly a read error.

Patients were all untreated before their thyroid surgery. Regarding the study as a whole: The study reportedly found significantly higher TCR beta diversity in malignant thyroid tumors than benign nodules, in blood and tumor.

The CDR3 sequence is 15 residues long. Germline CDR1 reads SGHVS; CDR2 reads FQNEAQ. Original processing notes: Variation in CDR3 across clinicopathological groups served as the basis for constructing a distant-metastasis classifier in papillary thyroid cancer. TCRdb redid the clone calls on the PCR reads using MiXCR. TCRdb's processing, not the study's, gives the V and J calls here. The table records about 40,000 clones, about 17% of them present only once. The chain carries TRBV7-8 and TRBJ1-3; D possibly corresponds to TRBD1 (6 bases). This TCR was sampled from a female donor with papillary thyroid cancer or a benign thyroid nodule (not recorded which). Some clones in this sample may be carry-over from other donors' samples. Sequencing was done on a sample of tumor tissue. This CDR3 reads CASSQDSGSGNTTYF. CDR3 DNA sequence: TGTGCCAGCAGTCAGGACAGCGGGTCTGGAAACACCACATATTTC. The whole variable domain, filled in from reference TRBV7-8 and TRBJ1-3, reads GAGVSQSPRYKVAKRGQDVALRCDPISGHVSLFWYQQALGQGPEFLTYFQNEAQLDKSGLPSDRFFAERPEGSVSTLKIQRTQQEDSAVYLCASSQDSGSGNTTYFGEGSWLTVV.